In this sample, the clone carrying this T cell receptor (beta chain) turned up many times. No antigen is known for it. V lost 5 bases, J lost 7 bases, and 6 bases stayed unmatched. The CDR3 is 13 amino acids. Germline CDR1 is SGHTA and CDR2 is FQGNSA. CDR3 regions were amplified by Arm-PCR using iRepertoire HTBI primers to build TCR beta libraries. TCRdb ran MiXCR on the multiplex PCR reads and lists one entry per CDR3 protein. The table has about 540,000 distinct CDR3 sequences, roughly 14% seen once. This entry is derived from a study of regulatory T cells in long-lasting Graves disease. Study-level findings and limits: Repertoires from persistent disease leaned toward TRBV28, TRBJ1-2 and TRBJ2-5.

The time point denotes: newly diagnosed GD, antithyroid drugs for less than 3 months. Following extraction of RNA from PBMCs, that RNA was used to make the TCR library. Another study also made use of these data, one on T cells in Graves' hyperthyroidism and ophthalmopathy.

The clonotype originates from a man younger than 45 with Graves disease. This rearrangement joins TRBV7-2 to TRBJ1-2; 8 positions match TRBD1. Source: peripheral blood mononuclear cells (PBMCs), taken at new diagnosis, from a patient treated with antithyroid drugs. CDR3 loop: CASSGDRSGGYTF. DNA of the CDR3: TGTGCCAGCAGCGGGGACAGGTCGGGTGGCTACACCTTC.